Sequencing of this T cell receptor beta chain was carried out in a study of blood T cells in healthy people across ages (dated by TCRdb to 2014 to 2015). Background on the whole study: In model experiments, roughly one uniquely barcoded TCR beta cDNA molecule per two T cells was captured by template switching. The donors were divided into four age groups: young (average around 17 years), middle-aged (around 41), aged (approximately 64) and long-lived (more than 75). The study analyzed two additional independent replicas of 1 million unique cDNA reads from the same blood draw for two donors, one aged 18 to 29 and one aged 80 or older. The study measured age-related changes in TCR beta repertoire diversity using deep sequencing normalized with unique cDNA molecular identifiers. Beyond this particular receptor, the publication reports: Estimates of total diversity from one million sequenced T cells were regarded as lower bounds and underestimates. Because profiling used bulk unsorted PBMCs, naive and antigen-experienced compartments could not be compared conclusively. Observed TCR beta diversity per million T cells fell roughly linearly with age, and a significant reduction was already apparent by age roughly 40. Observed TCR beta diversity correlated strongly with the percentage of naive T cells measured by flow cytometry. Because the CMV infection status of the donors was unknown, age-related changes in expanded clonotypes may potentially have been confounded. Compared with the aged group, more naive CD4+ T cells, fewer expanded clones and increased TCR diversity were shown by the long-lived group, suggesting age selection.

Library prep was done by 5' RACE. The listed sequencing device is Illumina HiSeq 2500. A second PCR of about 6 to 12 cycles was run with a J-beta primer mix and a sample-barcoded 5' primer. A template-switch 5' adaptor carrying 12 random nucleotides introduced a unique molecular identifier onto each TCR beta cDNA molecule. At least 2.5 million CDR3-containing paired-end reads were obtained from each sample. The Mint cDNA synthesis kit, primed by a TRBC-specific oligonucleotide, was used to synthesize first-strand cDNA from all RNA. Following uracil-DNA glycosylase treatment, all cDNA underwent a first 18-cycle PCR with the universal primers M1SS and BC2_uni_R. For the original study's pipeline: Normalization of each sample was performed by random selection of 1 million high-quality reads, each carrying a distinct molecular identifier. Instead of being binned into consensus sequences, reads with shared molecular identifiers were discarded. MiTCR, with a Q25 quality threshold and the strictest error-elimination algorithm, was used for CDR3 identification, clonotype clustering and error correction. Lower-bound total TCR beta diversity was estimated with a nonparametric unseen species model using Euler transformation. The public reads were quality trimmed at Q25 with fastp and then assembled into clones with MiXCR by TCRdb, keeping productive beta chains. Each CDR3 protein gets just one entry, which takes the most common genes and DNA from the rows behind it. TCRdb's processing, not the study's, gives the V and J calls here. The sample has over 750,000 distinct CDR3 sequences on record, 20% to 30% of them singletons. The top ten hold 8% to 10% of the sample.

Systemically healthy Caucasian individuals from Russia, some 36 in total and aged roughly 6 to 100 years, were included as donors. Each donor gave around 9 milliliters of peripheral blood, collected into EDTA-treated Vacutainer tubes. Ficoll-Paque density-gradient centrifugation was used to isolate PBMCs, with at least 7 million per sample. Trizol reagent was used to extract total RNA from PBMCs, with at least 5 micrograms per sample. For every donor, flow cytometry on a PBMC aliquot measured the percentage of naive CD45RAhigh/CD27high T cells. From the germline V gene (reference sequence), CDR1 is SEHNR and CDR2 is FQNEAQ. The CDR3 goes from the cysteine to the phenylalanine over 14 residues. This entry keeps only the CDR3 DNA: 42 bases, framed from base 1. The germline ends are 8 bases apart after V is trimmed by 3 bases and J by 0 bases. Remarks on this clonotype: Its target antigen remains unknown. One base away there is no much larger clone; base qualities are not given.

The sample was also reused in another study, on T cells of mothers and their children. The second study's paper adds: The donors were nine systemically healthy Caucasian individuals, made up of three mothers and their six children. cDNA synthesis consumed the entire amount of extracted RNA, loaded at approximately 1.6 ug RNA in each 15 ul reaction. In the second PCR, the M1S primer introduced both the sample barcodes and 2-4 random nucleotides. More than 9 million TCR beta CDR3 reads were obtained from each mother, and approximately 3 million reads were obtained from each child. Thymic selection shapes the output of TCR recombination in a similar way in related and unrelated pairs, and inherited differences have a minor effect. Normalized repertoire overlap was always found to be slightly, but never significantly, higher in related mother-child pairs than in unrelated mother-child pairs. With a sensitivity of about 100 clones per million clonotypes, no persistent microchimeric T cell clones were detected. To look for features that set related mother-child pairs apart from unrelated individuals, the researchers ran deep NGS to compare the TCR beta repertoires of mothers and children. On average, the children were roughly 11 +/- 4 years old, while the mothers were approximately 40 +/- 4 years old. After adapters were ligated using NEBNext reagents, the libraries underwent 100+100 nt paired-end sequencing on an Illumina HiSeq 2000. To avoid cross-contamination, the mother libraries and the child libraries were prepared a month apart and sequenced in separate runs. For each donor, between roughly 500,000 and 2,300,000 distinct TCR beta clonotypes were identified. Naive TCR beta clonotypes were estimated from low-frequency clonotypes matched to each donor's FACS-determined naive share, without sorting.

The chain is encoded by TRBV7-9 joined to TRBJ1-1, with the D gene not confidently named. The source of this sequence is a boy aged 5-17 years in good health. The sequenced sample was blood. The CDR3 sequence is CASSFLTLNTEAFF. The sequenced DNA is TGTGCCAGCAGCTTTCTGACTCTGAACACTGAAGCTTTCTTT.